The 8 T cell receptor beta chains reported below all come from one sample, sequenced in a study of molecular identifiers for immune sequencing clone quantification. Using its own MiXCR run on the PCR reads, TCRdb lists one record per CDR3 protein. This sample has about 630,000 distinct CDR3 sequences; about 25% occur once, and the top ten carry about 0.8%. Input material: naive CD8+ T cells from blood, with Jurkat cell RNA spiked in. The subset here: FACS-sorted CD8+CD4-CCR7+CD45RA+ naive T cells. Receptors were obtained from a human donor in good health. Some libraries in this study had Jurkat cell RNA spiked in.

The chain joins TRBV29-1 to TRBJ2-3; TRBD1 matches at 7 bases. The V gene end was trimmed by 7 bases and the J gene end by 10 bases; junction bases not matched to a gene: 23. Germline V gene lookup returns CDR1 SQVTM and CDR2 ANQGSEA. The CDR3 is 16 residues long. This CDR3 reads CSGLGQRTPSPAPQYF. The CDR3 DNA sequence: TGCAGCGGATTGGGACAGCGAACTCCTAGCCCAGCTCCGCAGTATTTT.

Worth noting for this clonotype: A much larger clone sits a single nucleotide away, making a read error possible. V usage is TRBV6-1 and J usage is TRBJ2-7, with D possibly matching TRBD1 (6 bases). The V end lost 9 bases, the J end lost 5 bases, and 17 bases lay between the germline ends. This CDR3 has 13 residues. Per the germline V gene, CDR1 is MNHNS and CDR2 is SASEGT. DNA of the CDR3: TGTGCCAGTACCGGGACAATAAGCCACGAGCAGTACTTC. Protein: CASTGTISHEQYF.

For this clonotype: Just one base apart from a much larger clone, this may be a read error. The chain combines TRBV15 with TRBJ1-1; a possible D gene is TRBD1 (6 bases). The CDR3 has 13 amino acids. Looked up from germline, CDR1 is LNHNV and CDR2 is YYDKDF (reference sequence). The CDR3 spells CATRSYRDTEAFF. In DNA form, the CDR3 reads TGTGCCACCCGCAGCTACAGGGACACTGAAGCTTTCTTT.

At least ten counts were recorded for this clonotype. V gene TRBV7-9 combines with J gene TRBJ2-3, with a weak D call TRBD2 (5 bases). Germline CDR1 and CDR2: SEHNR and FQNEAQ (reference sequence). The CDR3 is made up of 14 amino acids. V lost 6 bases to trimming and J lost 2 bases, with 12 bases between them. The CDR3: CASSHTSHTDTQYF. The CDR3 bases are TGTGCCAGCAGTCACACTAGTCACACAGATACGCAGTATTTT.

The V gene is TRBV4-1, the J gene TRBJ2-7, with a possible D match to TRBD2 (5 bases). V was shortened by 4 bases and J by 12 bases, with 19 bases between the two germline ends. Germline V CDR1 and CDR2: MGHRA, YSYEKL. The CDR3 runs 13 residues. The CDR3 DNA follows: TGCGCCAGCAGCCGAGTTGGTAGGTGCGGGCGGTACTTC. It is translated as CASSRVGRCGRYF.

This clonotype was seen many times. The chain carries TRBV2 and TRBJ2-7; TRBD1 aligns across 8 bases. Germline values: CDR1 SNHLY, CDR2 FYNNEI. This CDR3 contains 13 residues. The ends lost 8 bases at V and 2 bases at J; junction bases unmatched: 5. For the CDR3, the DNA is TGTGCCAGCTCGATACAGGGGGCCTACGAGCAGTACTTC. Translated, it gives CASSIQGAYEQYF.

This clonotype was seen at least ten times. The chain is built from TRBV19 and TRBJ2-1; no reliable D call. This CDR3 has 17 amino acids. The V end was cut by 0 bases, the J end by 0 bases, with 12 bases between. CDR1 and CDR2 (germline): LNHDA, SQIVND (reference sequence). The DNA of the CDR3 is TGTGCCAGTAGTATAGATCATGACACCAGCTCCTACAATGAGCAGTTCTTC. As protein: CASSIDHDTSSYNEQFF.

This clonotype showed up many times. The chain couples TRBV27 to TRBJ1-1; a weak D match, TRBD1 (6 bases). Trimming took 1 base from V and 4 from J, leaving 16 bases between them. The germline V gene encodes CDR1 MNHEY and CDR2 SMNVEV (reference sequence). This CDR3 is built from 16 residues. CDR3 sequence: CASSLLAPTGSTEAFF. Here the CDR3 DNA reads TGTGCCAGCAGTTTATTGGCACCCACAGGGAGCACTGAAGCTTTCTTT.